This entry features one T cell receptor (beta chain) sequence. Its antigen remains unidentified. TCRdb reprocessed the 5' RACE reads; each CDR3 protein has one entry and no DNA is given. The table for this sample gives approximately 420,000 distinct CDR3 sequences. The source of the sample is a study of T cells expressing NK-cell markers. This CDR3 is 15 amino acids long. Per germline, CDR1 KGHDR and CDR2 SFDVKD. Broader study findings: Dominant NKG2C+ clonotypes in a handful of donors made up roughly 1.0-8% of CD8+ T cells.

The source of this sequence is a woman in her 50s in good health. The sample was blood T cells: a sorted CD56 or NKG2C T cell subset, CD4+ or CD8+ T cells, or bulk PBMC T cells (not recorded which). V gene TRBV24-1 combines with J gene TRBJ2-6. The CDR3 sequence is CATSETSSGANVLTF.